The sequence of this TCR beta chain was determined in a study of shared clonotypes between healthy human individuals. Overall study context: Donors consisted of two women and a few men between 18 and 49. Per donor, CD8 memory used one plate, CD8 naive used two, CD4 memory used three and CD4 naive used three. Study conclusions and caveats: Sharing across several donors was seen in 4% to 6.5% of naive CD4 clonotypes.

The authors loaded roughly 200 ng DNA, 28,000 or so T cell genomes, into sorted-subset replicate PCRs. Repertoires were generated with immunoSEQ multiplex PCR, while TCRdb's copy carries only in-frame clones and drops some. The sample has fewer than 700,000 clones, roughly 96% seen once; the top ten hold about 0.11%. On this clone: The target antigen is unknown.

CD45RO-negative cells were positively selected for CCR7, leaving out terminally differentiated effector memory CD45RA+ cells. Trimming cost V 3 bases and J 7 bases; bases outside gene matches: 2. The CDR3 extends over 13 amino acids. Germline loops: CDR1 MNHEY, CDR2 SMNVEV (reference sequence). The V gene is TRBV27, the J gene TRBJ2-1, with 8 positions matching TRBD2. The sequence was obtained from a woman aged 25 to 39 in good health. Sequencing used naive CD8+ T cells sorted from blood. CDR3 in amino acids: CASSFGTRNEQFF. The CDR3 region has the DNA TGTGCCAGCAGTTTTGGGACTAGAAATGAGCAGTTCTTC.